This TCR beta chain was profiled in a study of technical replicates of blood from a few donors. The method was immunoSEQ multiplex PCR; TCRdb's version includes in-frame clones alone and lacks a portion of them. The profile shows tens of thousands of clones, 90% to 95% of them singletons. Germline V gene lookup returns CDR1 SGDLS and CDR2 YYNGEE. V shed 2 bases and J 7 bases; nucleotides not matched to a gene: 6. This CDR3 region has 16 residues. This receptor was identified in a human donor in good health. The specimen was T cells isolated from PBMCs. The chain joins TRBV9 to TRBJ2-2; TRBD1 matches 12 bases. The CDR3 DNA is TGTGCCAGCAGCGTGACCGGGACAGGGGGCTTCGGGGAGCTGTTTTTT. It is translated as CASSVTGTGGFGELFF.